What follows is one T cell receptor (beta chain) and its context. No antigen is known for it. The data were produced by immunoSEQ multiplex PCR, yet TCRdb's version contains in-frame clones alone and is incomplete. The sample contains around 72,000 clones, more than 65% of which appear only once. This entry comes from a study of OX40 agonist ivuxolimab in advanced cancers. Study overall: Under the entry rules, prior anti-PD-1, anti-PD-L1 or anti-CTLA-4 therapy was allowed, and approximately 40% had some. General study points: Among patients with partial responses at 0.1-3.0 mg/kg, clonal expansion was among the lowest. Not determined was the antigen specificity of the expanded peripheral T cells. CD4+ and CD8+ blood T cells expanded clonally by week 6 at 0.1 to 3.0 mg/kg.

V dropped 7 bases and J dropped 5; count of bases not matched to a gene: 8. The germline V gene encodes CDR1 MGHDK and CDR2 SYGVNS. CDR3 length: 15 residues. This specimen consisted of CD4+ or CD8+ T cells sorted from blood, obtained in a trial of the OX40 agonist ivuxolimab. This TCR derives from an adult with an advanced solid tumor such as melanoma, head and neck, liver or kidney cancer. The V and J genes are TRBV25-1 and TRBJ2-5, with 12 bases fitting TRBD1. The CDR3 bases are TGTGCCAGCAATCCGGGGACAGGGGGCGCGGAGACCCAGTACTTC. Its protein product is CASNPGTGGAETQYF.